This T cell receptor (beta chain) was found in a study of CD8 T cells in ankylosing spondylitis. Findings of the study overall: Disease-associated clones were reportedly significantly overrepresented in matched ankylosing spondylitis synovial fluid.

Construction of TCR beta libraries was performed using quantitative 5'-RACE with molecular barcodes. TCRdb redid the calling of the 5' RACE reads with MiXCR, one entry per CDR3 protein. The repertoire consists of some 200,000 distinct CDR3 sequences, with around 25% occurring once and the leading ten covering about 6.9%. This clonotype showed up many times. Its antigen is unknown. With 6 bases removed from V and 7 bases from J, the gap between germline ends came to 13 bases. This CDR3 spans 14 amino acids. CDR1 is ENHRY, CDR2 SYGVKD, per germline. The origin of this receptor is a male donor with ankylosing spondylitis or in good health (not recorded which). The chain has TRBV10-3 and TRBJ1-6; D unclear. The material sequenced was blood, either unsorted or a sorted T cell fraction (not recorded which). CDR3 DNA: TGTGCCATCAGGTCCGGTGGGGAAAATTCACCCCTCCACTTT. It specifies CAIRSGGENSPLHF.